The following is a TCR beta chain sequence with its context. The record originates from a study of blood T cell repertoires in COVID-19. Study at large: Samples taken during acute and convalescent COVID-19 were collected in the United States, Italy and Spain. PBMCs, B-cell-depleted T cells, or T cells were the source of the cDNA or gDNA that made up the material.

CDR1 is LNHNV, CDR2 YYDKDF, per germline (reference sequence). This CDR3 spans 19 amino acids. Trimming left V 0 bases short and J 1 base short, with 18 bases between. In the original processing: Reference gene primers were amplified, and this amplification served to estimate nucleated cell counts. TCRdb's table, derived via immunoSEQ multiplex PCR, lists solely in-frame clones and lacks some. The D gene and trimming were derived from the DNA, and the V and J assignments and clone size from that table. The profile shows about 250,000 clones, 89% of them singletons. The clonotype was recovered from a woman aged 40-49 years who had recovered from COVID-19. Sequencing used peripheral blood. The gene calls are TRBV15 and TRBJ2-2; D ambiguous. CDR3 protein: CATSRDFGGKGRNTGELFF. For the CDR3, the DNA is TGTGCCACCAGCAGAGATTTTGGCGGAAAAGGAAGGAACACCGGGGAGCTGTTTTTT.